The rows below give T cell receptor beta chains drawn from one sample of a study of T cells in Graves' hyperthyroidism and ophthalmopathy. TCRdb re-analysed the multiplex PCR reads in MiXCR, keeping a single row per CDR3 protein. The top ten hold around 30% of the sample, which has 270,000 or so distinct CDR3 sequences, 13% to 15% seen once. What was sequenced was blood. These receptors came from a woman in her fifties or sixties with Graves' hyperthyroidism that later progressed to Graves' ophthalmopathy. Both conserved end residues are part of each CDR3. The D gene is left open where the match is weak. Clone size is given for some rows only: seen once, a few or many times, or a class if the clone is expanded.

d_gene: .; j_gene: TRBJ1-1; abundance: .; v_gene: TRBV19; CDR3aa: CATGPIHGDTEAFF; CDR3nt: TGTGCCACGGGACCGATCCACGGAGATACTGAAGCTTTCTTT
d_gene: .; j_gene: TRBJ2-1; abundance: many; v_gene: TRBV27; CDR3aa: CASSFRGSGNEQFF; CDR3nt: TGTGCCAGCAGTTTCAGAGGGTCCGGTAATGAGCAGTTCTTC
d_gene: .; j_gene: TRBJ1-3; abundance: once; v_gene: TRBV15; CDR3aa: CATSRGAGNTIYF; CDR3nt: TGTGCCACCAGCAGAGGGGCTGGAAACACCATATATTTT
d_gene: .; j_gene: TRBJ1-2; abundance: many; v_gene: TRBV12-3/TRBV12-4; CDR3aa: CASSRQGYGYTF; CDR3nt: TGTGCCAGCAGTCGGCAGGGGTATGGCTACACCTTC
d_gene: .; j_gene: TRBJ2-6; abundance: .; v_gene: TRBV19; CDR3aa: CASTPEEVLVGANVLTF; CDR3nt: TGTGCCAGTACCCCCGAAGAGGTCCTAGTAGGGGCCAACGTCCTGACTTTC
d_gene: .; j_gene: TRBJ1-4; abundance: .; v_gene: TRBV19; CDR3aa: CASSPIPARVGEKLFF; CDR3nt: TGTGCCAGTAGTCCCATTCCCGCCAGGGTTGGTGAAAAACTGTTTTTT
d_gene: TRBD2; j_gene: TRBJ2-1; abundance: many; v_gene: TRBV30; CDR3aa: CAWRRGLAASYNEQFF; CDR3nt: TGTGCCTGGAGAAGGGGACTAGCGGCTTCCTACAATGAGCAGTTCTTC
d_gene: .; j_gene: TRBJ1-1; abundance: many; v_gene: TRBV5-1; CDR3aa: CASSGHRGRRDSEAFF; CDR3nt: TGCGCCAGCAGCGGACACCGGGGCCGCCGTGACTCTGAAGCTTTCTTT
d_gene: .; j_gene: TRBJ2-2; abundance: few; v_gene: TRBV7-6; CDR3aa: CASSLVPGYSGELFF; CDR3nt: TGTGCCAGCAGCTTAGTTCCAGGCTACTCCGGGGAGCTGTTTTTT
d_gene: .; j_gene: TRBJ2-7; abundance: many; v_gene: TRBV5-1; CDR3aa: CASSPGLNYEQYF; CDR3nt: TGCGCCAGCAGCCCGGGACTCAACTACGAGCAGTACTTC
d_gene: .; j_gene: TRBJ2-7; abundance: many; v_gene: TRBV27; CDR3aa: CASSLAFGGQYEQYF; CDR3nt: TGTGCCAGCAGTTTAGCATTTGGGGGGCAGTACGAGCAGTACTTC
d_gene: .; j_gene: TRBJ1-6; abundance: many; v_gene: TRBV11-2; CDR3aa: CASSITHPGALHF; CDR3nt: TGTGCCAGCAGCATAACCCACCCGGGGGCCCTCCACTTT
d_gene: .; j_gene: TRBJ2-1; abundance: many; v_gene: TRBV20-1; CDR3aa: CSAQKRWTYNEQFF; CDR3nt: TGCAGTGCCCAAAAGCGGTGGACTTACAATGAGCAGTTCTTC
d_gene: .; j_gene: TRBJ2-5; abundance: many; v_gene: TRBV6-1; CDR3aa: CASRPPVRSETQYF; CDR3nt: TGTGCCAGCAGACCGCCAGTAAGGTCGGAGACCCAGTACTTC
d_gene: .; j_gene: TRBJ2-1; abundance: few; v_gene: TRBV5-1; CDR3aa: CASSSKGTPIYNEQFF; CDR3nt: TGCGCCAGCAGCTCCAAAGGGACACCCATTTACAATGAGCAGTTCTTC
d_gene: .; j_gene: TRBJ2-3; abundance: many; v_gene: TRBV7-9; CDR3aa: CASSLLRSSRDTQYF; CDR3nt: TGTGCCAGCAGCTTACTCCGTTCAAGTCGAGATACGCAGTATTTT
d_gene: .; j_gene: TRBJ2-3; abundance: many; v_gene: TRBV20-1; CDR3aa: CSAVAGPPTDTQYF; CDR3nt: TGCAGTGCTGTCGCGGGTCCGCCGACAGATACGCAGTATTTT
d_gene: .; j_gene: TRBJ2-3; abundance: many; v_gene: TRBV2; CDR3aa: CASSVEGADTQYF; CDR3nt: TGTGCCAGCAGTGTGGAGGGGGCAGATACGCAGTATTTT
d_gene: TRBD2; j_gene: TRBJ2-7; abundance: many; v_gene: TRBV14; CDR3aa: CASSRRGVYEQYF; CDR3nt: TGTGCCAGCAGTCGGCGGGGGGTCTACGAGCAGTACTTC
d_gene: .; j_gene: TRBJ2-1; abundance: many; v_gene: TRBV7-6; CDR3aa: CASSLVVGGWDNEQFF; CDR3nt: TGTGCCAGCAGCTTAGTAGTCGGGGGTTGGGACAATGAGCAGTTCTTC